This TCR beta chain was captured by sequencing in a study of cytomegalovirus exposure and HLA in healthy donors. General observations from the study: Three chains linked to CMV were shown in vitro to be specific for CMV antigens.

With respect to this clone: Its antigen remains unknown.

The method was immunoSEQ multiplex PCR; TCRdb's version includes in-frame clones alone and lacks a portion of them. The sample holds more than 55,000 clones, approximately 89% seen once. Germline V gene sequence: CDR1 SGHTA, CDR2 FQGNSA. This CDR3 is 15 amino acids long. The V end lost 2 bases, the J end lost 5 bases, and 16 bases lay between the germline ends. This TCR was recovered from a woman in her late teens or twenties in good health and CMV-seronegative. This chain links TRBV7-2 with TRBJ2-7; maybe TRBD2 (6 bases). What was sequenced was PBMCs. The chain's CDR3 is CASSLFGGTENEQYF. Written as DNA, the CDR3 is TGTGCCAGCAGCTTATTCGGCGGGACTGAAAACGAGCAGTACTTC.